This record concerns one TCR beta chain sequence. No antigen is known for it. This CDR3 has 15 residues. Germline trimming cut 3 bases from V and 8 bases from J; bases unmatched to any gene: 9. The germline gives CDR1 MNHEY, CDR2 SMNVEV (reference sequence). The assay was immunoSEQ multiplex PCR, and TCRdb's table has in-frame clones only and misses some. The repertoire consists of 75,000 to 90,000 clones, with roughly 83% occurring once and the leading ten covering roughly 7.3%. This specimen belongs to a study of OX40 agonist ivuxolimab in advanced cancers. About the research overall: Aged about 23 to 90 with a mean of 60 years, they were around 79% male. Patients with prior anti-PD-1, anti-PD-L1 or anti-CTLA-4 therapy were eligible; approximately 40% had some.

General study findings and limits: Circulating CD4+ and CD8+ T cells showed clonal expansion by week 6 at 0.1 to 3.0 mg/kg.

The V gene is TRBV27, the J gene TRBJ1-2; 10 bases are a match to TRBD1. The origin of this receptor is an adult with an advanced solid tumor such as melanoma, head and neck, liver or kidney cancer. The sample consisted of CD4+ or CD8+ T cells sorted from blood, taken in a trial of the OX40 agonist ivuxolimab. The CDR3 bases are TGTGCCAGCAGTTTGGGTGACAGGGGGCAAGTAGGCTACACCTTC. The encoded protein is CASSLGDRGQVGYTF.